Below, 9 T cell receptor beta chains from the same sample are listed, as sequenced in a study of tumor-infiltrating lymphocytes in primary liver carcinoma. Making TCR beta cDNA involved approximately 520 ng total RNA and a constant-region primer. Three nested multiplex PCR rounds, a slightly modified ARM-PCR method, built the TCR beta libraries. Investigators reported that the first two PCR rounds, at 9 to 11 cycles each, used TRBV1-TRBV30 forward primers with a C-beta reverse primer. TCRdb analysed the multiplex PCR reads with MiXCR anew, one entry per CDR3 protein. The table includes roughly 100,000 distinct CDR3 sequences, about three quarters detected once. From roughly 21-30 mg of unsorted bulk tissue, DNA and RNA were co-extracted together. Sequences were obtained from liver tumor tissue from sampling region 5. The subset denotes: tumor region T5, tumor centre. These receptor sequences come from a woman in her sixties with primary liver carcinoma and hepatitis B virus infection.

On this clonotype itself: Just one base apart from a much larger clone, this may be a read error. The chain links TRBV5-1 to TRBJ2-5, with D possibly TRBD2 on 5 matching bases. CDR1 SGHRS and CDR2 YFSETQ come from the germline V gene. CDR3 size: 15 residues. Trimming stripped 7 bases from V and 5 bases from J, with 21 bases between. The CDR3 nucleotides are TGCGCCAGCTGTCGCGAAGGACTTAGGGAGGAGACCCAGTACTTC. Amino acid sequence: CASCREGLREETQYF. Together with reference TRBV5-1 and TRBJ2-5, the CDR3 gives the full variable domain: KAGVTQTPRYLIKTRGQQVTLSCSPISGHRSVSWYQQTPGQGLQFLFEYFSETQRNKGNFPGRFSGRQFSNSRSEMNVSTLELGDSALYLCASCREGLREETQYFGPGTRLLVL.

To note about this clonotype: Because the CDR3 is missing its conserved closing phenylalanine or tryptophan, this is likely a read error. The chain uses TRBV11-2 and TRBJ1-1; possible D gene TRBD1, 6 bases. Trimming took off 6 bases at V and 4 bases at J, with 12 bases between the two ends. The CDR3 extends over 13 amino acids. Germline loops: CDR1 SGHAT, CDR2 FQNNGV. The CDR3 is CASSLEGGTEAFY. The CDR3, as DNA: TGTGCCAGCAGTCTAGAAGGGGGCACTGAAGCTTTCTAT.

This clonotype has a count of ten or more. The rearrangement links TRBV29-1 to TRBJ2-1, with 11 bases aligning to TRBD2. In germline, CDR1 is SQVTM, CDR2 ANQGSEA. V shed 4 bases and J 3 bases; nucleotides not matched to a gene: 11. CDR3 length: 17 amino acids. CDR3 region: CSVVWLAGGLHYNEQFF. DNA of the CDR3: TGCAGCGTTGTTTGGCTAGCGGGAGGCCTCCACTACAATGAGCAGTTCTTC.

To note about this clonotype: An end of the junction differs from the germline gene, which may be a read error. V gene TRBV29-1 combines with J gene TRBJ1-1, with D perhaps matching TRBD1 (6 bases). The CDR3 contains 15 residues. Germline CDR1 is SQVTM and CDR2 is ANQGSEA. The DNA for the CDR3 is TGCAGCGTTTTTTCTTTCAGGGGTAGGAACACTGAAGCTCTCTTT. Protein sequence: CSVFSFRGRNTEALF.

The table lists this clonotype with a few counts. This chain joins TRBV28 and TRBJ2-5; TRBD1 matches at 9 bases. This CDR3 spans 15 amino acids. CDR1 is MDHEN, CDR2 SYDVKM, per germline. The ends lost 1 base at V and 1 base at J; junction bases unmatched: 1. DNA of the CDR3: TGTGCCAGCAGTTTATCGGGACAGGGCCAAGAGACCCAGTACTTC. It encodes CASSLSGQGQETQYF. The variable domain in full, with the rest retrieved from reference TRBV28 and TRBJ2-5, is DVKVTQSSRYLVKRTGEKVFLECVQDMDHENMFWYRQDPGLGLRLIYFSYDVKMKEKGDIPEGYSVSREKKERFSLILESASTNQTSMYLCASSLSGQGQETQYFGPGTRLLVL.

Comment on this clonotype: Since a much larger clone is just one base distant, this may be a read error. The rearrangement uses TRBV28 and TRBJ1-6; unclear D gene. This CDR3 comprises 14 residues. Germline V CDR1 and CDR2: MDHEN, SYDVKM. Trimming removed 9 bases at V and 4 bases at J, with 13 bases between. The CDR3 sequence: CASRLSDYNSPLHF. CDR3 bases: TGTGCCAGTCGGTTGTCAGATTATAATTCACCCCTCCACTTT.

Details on this clonotype: This may be a read error, as it is one base from a much larger clone. This chain joins TRBV7-9 and TRBJ2-7; 7 bases map to TRBD1. The V gene end was trimmed by 1 base and the J gene end by 7 bases; junction bases not matched to a gene: 7. From germline, CDR1 is SEHNR and CDR2 FQNEAQ (reference sequence). CDR3 size: 14 residues. In DNA form, the CDR3 reads TGTGCCAGCAGCTTAGTAGGGGGCGTAAGGGAGCAGTACTTC. Amino acid sequence: CASSLVGGVREQYF.

Only a few counts were recorded for this clonotype. The chain uses TRBV2 and TRBJ2-7; tentative D call: TRBD2 (5 bases). This CDR3 has 12 residues. Germline-derived CDR1 and CDR2 are SNHLY and FYNNEI. V was shortened by 4 bases and J by 2 bases, with 6 bases between the two germline ends. CDR3 sequence: CASSARAYEQYF. CDR3 nucleotide sequence: TGTGCCAGCAGTGCGAGGGCCTACGAGCAGTACTTC.

A remark on this clonotype: The junction shows a germline mismatch at one end, possibly a read error. The J gene is TRBJ2-2, the V gene TRBV11-3; D is unclear. CDR1 is SGHNT and CDR2 is YENEEA in the germline V gene. CDR3 length: 17 amino acids. Written as DNA, the CDR3 is TGTACCAGCAGCTTATCTCGTGGGCGTAATCGCGCCGGGGAGCTGTTTTTT. It is translated as CTSSLSRGRNRAGELFF.